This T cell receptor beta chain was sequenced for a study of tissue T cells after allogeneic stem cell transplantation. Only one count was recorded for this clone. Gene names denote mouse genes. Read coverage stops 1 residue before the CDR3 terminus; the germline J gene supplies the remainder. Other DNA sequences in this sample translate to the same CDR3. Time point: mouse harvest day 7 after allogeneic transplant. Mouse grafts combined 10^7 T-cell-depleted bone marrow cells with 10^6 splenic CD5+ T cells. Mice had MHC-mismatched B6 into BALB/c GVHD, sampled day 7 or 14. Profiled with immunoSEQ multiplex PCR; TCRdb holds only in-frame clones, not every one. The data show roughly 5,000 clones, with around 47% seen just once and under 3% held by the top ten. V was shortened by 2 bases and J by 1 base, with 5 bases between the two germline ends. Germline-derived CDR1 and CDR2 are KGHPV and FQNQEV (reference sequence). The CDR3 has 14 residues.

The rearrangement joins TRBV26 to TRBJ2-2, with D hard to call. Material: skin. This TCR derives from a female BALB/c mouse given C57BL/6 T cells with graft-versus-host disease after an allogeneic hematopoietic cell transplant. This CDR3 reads CASSLGQNTGQLYF. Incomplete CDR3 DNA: TGTGCCAGCAGTCTGGGGCAAAACACCGGGCAGCTCTAC.